These 6 T cell receptor beta chains came from one sample sequenced in a study of T-cell memory formation after mild COVID-19. TCRdb reprocessed the 5' RACE reads via MiXCR and lists one record per CDR3 protein. The table has 540,000 or so distinct CDR3 sequences, about a fifth seen once. Sequencing was performed on PBMCs or a T cell subset sorted from them (not recorded which). The receptors originated from an adult woman who had mild COVID-19 (a few samples of this study predate the infection). Cell type and time point are not known.

This clonotype was observed a handful of times. The rearrangement links TRBV5-1 to TRBJ2-6, with D possibly matching TRBD2 (5 bases). V dropped 1 base and J dropped 2 bases, with 10 bases sitting between them. The CDR3 is 16 residues long. Germline V gene sequence: CDR1 SGHRS, CDR2 YFSETQ. The CDR3 sequence is CASSLSPGTGANVLTF. DNA of the CDR3: TGCGCCAGCAGCTTGTCACCGGGGACTGGGGCCAACGTCCTGACTTTC. Using reference TRBV5-1 and TRBJ2-6 for the parts outside the CDR3, the full variable domain is KAGVTQTPRYLIKTRGQQVTLSCSPISGHRSVSWYQQTPGQGLQFLFEYFSETQRNKGNFPGRFSGRQFSNSRSEMNVSTLELGDSALYLCASSLSPGTGANVLTFGAGSRLTVL.

This chain connects TRBV10-3 to TRBJ2-3; D ambiguous. Trimming stripped 0 bases from V and 5 bases from J, with 6 bases between. The CDR3 is 13 residues long. Germline CDR1 ENHRY, CDR2 SYGVKD. CDR3: CAISESELDTQYF. The CDR3 DNA is TGTGCCATCAGTGAGTCGGAGTTAGATACGCAGTATTTT.

At least ten counts were recorded for this clonotype. The V and J genes are TRBV7-9 and TRBJ2-5; 8 bases agree with TRBD1. V trimming: 1 base; J trimming: 6 bases; junction bases outside the gene matches: 10. CDR1 SEHNR and CDR2 FQNEAQ come from the germline V gene (reference sequence). This CDR3 has 16 amino acids. CDR3 DNA sequence: TGTGCCAGCAGCTTAGGCGAGACAGGGGCAGCGAAGACCCAGTACTTC. Amino acids: CASSLGETGAAKTQYF.

The chain links TRBV4-1 to TRBJ1-1; D gene ambiguous. The CDR3 is made up of 14 amino acids. With 0 bases removed from V and 1 base from J, the gap between germline ends came to 6 bases. Germline loops: CDR1 MGHRA, CDR2 YSYEKL. CDR3 nucleotide sequence: TGCGCCAGCAGCCAAGAGAACAGGAACACTGAAGCTTTCTTT. The encoded protein is CASSQENRNTEAFF.

In this sample, this clonotype turned up many times. This chain joins TRBV7-9 and TRBJ2-5; unclear D gene. Germline lookup yields CDR1 SEHNR and CDR2 FQNEAQ (reference sequence). The V gene lost 6 bases and the J gene lost 1 base, with 6 bases spanning the gap. The length of the CDR3 is 12 residues. The CDR3 region is CASRFGQETQYF. In nucleotides, the CDR3 is TGTGCCAGCAGATTTGGCCAAGAGACCCAGTACTTC.

This chain links TRBV9 with TRBJ2-5, with TRBD1 matching 9 bases. V gave up 0 bases and J gave up 4 bases; unmatched junction bases: 4. This CDR3 has 15 amino acids. CDR1 SGDLS and CDR2 YYNGEE come from the germline V gene. The CDR3 here is CASSVGGQGGETQYF. CDR3 nucleotides: TGTGCCAGCAGCGTAGGGGGACAGGGCGGAGAGACCCAGTACTTC.